The clone carrying this T cell receptor beta chain has ten or more counts. Its antigen is currently unknown. It was by two-round multiplex PCR that TCR beta CDR3 was amplified from genomic DNA. Round-one PCR had primers specific to each TRBV and TRBJ gene. TCRdb fed the multiplex PCR reads into MiXCR, producing one record per CDR3 protein. The table lists about 28,000 distinct CDR3 sequences, roughly 31% of them singletons. The data belong to a study of prognosis after radiotherapy for stage I lung cancer. The study, taken as a whole, reports: When patients developed distant metastases, their Shannon entropy after stereotactic body radiation therapy was lower.

Germline V gene data show CDR1 as MNHNS and CDR2 as SASEGT. Trimming shortened V by 6 bases and J by 7 bases, and 13 bases separated the two germline ends. The CDR3 is made up of 12 amino acids. The chain couples TRBV6-1 to TRBJ2-7; maybe TRBD1 (6 bases). The source was PBMCs, collected before or after stereotactic body radiation therapy (not recorded which). The clonotype comes from a donor at least 50 years old with non-small cell lung cancer. The CDR3 nucleotides are TGTGCCAGCAGCCGGGACACGGGGGAGCAGTACTTC. Amino acid sequence: CASSRDTGEQYF.